Each of the 10 T cell receptor beta chains below was sequenced from the same sample in a study of molecular identifiers for immune sequencing clone quantification. TCRdb independently ran MiXCR on the PCR reads; one entry per CDR3 protein. The sample lists 460,000 or so distinct CDR3 sequences, around 23% occurring once. The sample taken for sequencing was naive CD8+ T cells from blood, with Jurkat cell RNA spiked in. The subset was: FACS-sorted CD8+CD4-CCR7+CD45RA+ naive T cells. Receptor source: a human donor in good health. Some libraries in this study had Jurkat cell RNA spiked in.

This clonotype was picked up many times. CDR3 bases: TGCGCCAGCAGCCACTGGGGGGACAGGAGTGAGCAGTTCTTC. Translated: CASSHWGDRSEQFF. This chain connects TRBV4-3 to TRBJ2-1; TRBD1 matches at 8 bases. V lost 3 bases, J lost 9 bases, and 7 bases stayed unmatched. There are 14 residues in the CDR3. The germline CDR1 and CDR2 sequences are LGHNA and YSLEER.

This clonotype was picked up many times. J is TRBJ1-2 and V is TRBV28; TRBD1 is a possible D gene (5 bases). Germline V gene data show CDR1 as MDHEN and CDR2 as SYDVKM. The CDR3 totals 11 residues. V lost 10 bases and J 4 bases, leaving 10 bases between the germline ends. This chain's CDR3 is CAIRDVYGYTF. The DNA for the CDR3 is TGTGCCATCAGGGACGTCTATGGCTACACCTTC.

Many counts were recorded for this clonotype. This chain joins TRBV5-6 and TRBJ2-7; 7 positions match TRBD1. V trimming: 0 bases; J trimming: 1 base; junction bases outside the gene matches: 1. From germline, CDR1 is SGHDT and CDR2 YYEEEE. The CDR3 covers 14 residues. Here the CDR3 DNA reads TGTGCCAGCAGCTTGGCGGACAGGTCCTACGAGCAGTACTTC. It specifies CASSLADRSYEQYF.

As concerns this clonotype: A clone one base away is much larger, so this may be a read error. This chain links TRBV20-1 with TRBJ2-7; D call uncertain. Per germline, CDR1 DFQATT and CDR2 SNEGSKA (reference sequence). The CDR3 is made up of 12 amino acids. The CDR3 nucleotides read TGCAGTGCTGGAGATCACAGCTACGAGCAGTACTTC. This gives the protein CSAGDHSYEQYF.

This clonotype was detected many times. This sequence joins TRBV4-3 and TRBJ2-2, with 8 nucleotides matching TRBD1. V shed 2 bases and J 4 bases; nucleotides not matched to a gene: 12. Germline lookup yields CDR1 LGHNA and CDR2 YSLEER. This CDR3 spans 18 amino acids. The CDR3 nucleotides are TGCGCCAGCAGCCAACAGACAGGGGTGGGGGTATTCACCGGGGAGCTGTTTTTT. Its protein product is CASSQQTGVGVFTGELFF.

Notes on this clonotype: With a much larger clone just one base away, this may be a read error. The J gene is TRBJ1-1, the V gene TRBV5-3; D unresolved. TRBV5-3 has ORF status, its function being uncertain. V lost 5 bases to trimming and J lost 1 base, with 0 bases between them. The CDR3 runs 10 residues. The CDR3, as DNA: TGTGCCAGAAGGAACACTGAAGCTTTCTTT. Translation gives CARRNTEAFF.

The chain links TRBV28 to TRBJ1-1; D might be TRBD1 (5 bases). Trimming stripped 6 bases from V and 0 bases from J, with 23 bases between. The CDR3 is made up of 18 amino acids. Per the germline V gene, CDR1 is MDHEN and CDR2 is SYDVKM. CDR3 residues: CASSKEPGLRPLNTEAFF. The CDR3 bases are TGTGCCAGCAGCAAGGAACCGGGACTTCGACCCCTGAACACTGAAGCTTTCTTT.

With respect to this clonotype: This clone may be a read error of a much larger clone one base away. The chain links TRBV4-3 to TRBJ2-7; 10 nucleotides match TRBD2. The CDR3 has 15 residues. The germline V gene has CDR1 LGHNA and CDR2 YSLEER. The CDR3 protein is CASSQDTSGNYEQHF. The CDR3 DNA is TGCGCCAGCAGCCAAGATACTAGCGGGAACTACGAGCAGCACTTC.

In regard to this clonotype: As the CDR3 is not closed by the conserved phenylalanine or tryptophan, this likely results from a read error. The J gene is TRBJ2-6, the V gene TRBV11-2; D possibly corresponds to TRBD2 (5 bases). The CDR3 totals 16 residues. Trimming cost V 2 bases and J 4 bases, with 12 bases left between them. From germline, CDR1 is SGHAT and CDR2 FQNNGV. CDR3 coding DNA: TGTGCCAGCAGCTTATTACGCGGAGGCGGGGCCAACGTCCTGACTTCC. It translates to CASSLLRGGGANVLTS.

The CDR3 sequence is CASSWTEFNQPQHF. CDR3 DNA sequence: TGTGCCAGCAGTTGGACGGAATTCAATCAGCCCCAGCATTTT. The chain combines TRBV6-2 or TRBV6-3 with TRBJ1-5, with unresolved D. V lost 4 bases to trimming and J lost 3 bases, with 10 bases between them. Germline V CDR1 and CDR2: MNHEY, SVGEGT. The CDR3 is 14 residues long.